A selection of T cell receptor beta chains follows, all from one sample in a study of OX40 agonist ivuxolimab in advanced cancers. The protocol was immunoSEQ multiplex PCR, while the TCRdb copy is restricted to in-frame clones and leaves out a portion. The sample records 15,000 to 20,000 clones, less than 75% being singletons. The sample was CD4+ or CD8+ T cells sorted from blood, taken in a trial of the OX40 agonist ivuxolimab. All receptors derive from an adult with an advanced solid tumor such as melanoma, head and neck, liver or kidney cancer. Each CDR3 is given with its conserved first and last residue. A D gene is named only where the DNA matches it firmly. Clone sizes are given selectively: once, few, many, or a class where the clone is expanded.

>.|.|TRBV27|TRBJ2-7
CASSLGPWGPTYEQYF
TGTGCCAGCAGTTTAGGTCCCTGGGGACCAACCTACGAGCAGTACTTC
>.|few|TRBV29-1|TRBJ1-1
CSVEVNTEAFF
TGCAGCGTTGAGGTGAACACTGAAGCTTTCTTT
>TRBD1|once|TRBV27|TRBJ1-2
CASSQTGEYGYTF
TGTGCCAGCAGTCAAACAGGGGAGTATGGCTACACCTTC
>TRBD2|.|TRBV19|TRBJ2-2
CASSIRRTSGRAAAGELFF
TGTGCCAGTAGTATTCGCCGGACTAGCGGGAGAGCTGCGGCCGGGGAGCTGTTTTTT
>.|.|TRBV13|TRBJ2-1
CASSLGLGDEQFF
TGTGCCAGCAGCTTAGGCCTTGGGGATGAGCAGTTCTTC
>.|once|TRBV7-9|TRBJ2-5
CASSSDGSQETQYF
TGTGCCAGCAGCTCTGACGGCAGTCAAGAGACCCAGTACTTC
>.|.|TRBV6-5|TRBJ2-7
CASSYETAYEQYF
TGTGCCAGCAGTTACGAGACAGCCTACGAGCAGTACTTC
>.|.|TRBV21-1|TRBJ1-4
CASSKSRPRSVHEKLFF
TGTGCCAGCAGCAAAAGTCGGCCGCGATCGGTTCATGAAAAACTGTTTTTT
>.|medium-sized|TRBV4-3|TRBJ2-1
CASSHLLGDVYNEQFF
TGCGCCAGCAGCCACTTGTTGGGCGATGTCTACAATGAGCAGTTCTTC
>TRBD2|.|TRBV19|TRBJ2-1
CATTLAAYNEQFF
TGTGCCACCACTCTAGCGGCATACAATGAGCAGTTCTTC
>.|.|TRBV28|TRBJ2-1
CASSWGRYNEQFF
TGTGCCAGCAGTTGGGGCAGATACAATGAGCAGTTCTTC
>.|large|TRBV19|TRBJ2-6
CASSSRTYETMVSGANVLTF
TGTGCCAGTAGTTCGAGGACCTACGAAACGATGGTCTCTGGGGCCAACGTCCTGACTTTC
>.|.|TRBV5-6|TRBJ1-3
CASSLAFRDTDRPGNTIYF
TGTGCCAGCAGCTTAGCGTTCCGGGACACCGACCGCCCTGGAAACACCATATATTTT
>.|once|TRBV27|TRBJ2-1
CASSLDYSGTFIYNEQFF
TGTGCCAGCAGTTTAGACTATTCCGGGACCTTCATTTACAATGAGCAGTTCTTC
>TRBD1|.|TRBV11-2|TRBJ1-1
CASYPGTGEVSTEAFF
TGTGCCAGCTACCCCGGGACAGGGGAAGTTTCGACTGAAGCTTTCTTT
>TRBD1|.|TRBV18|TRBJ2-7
CASSPPGQGSYEQYF
TGTGCCAGCTCACCACCGGGACAGGGATCCTACGAGCAGTACTTC
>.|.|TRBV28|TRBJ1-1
CASSLLGFEAFF
TGTGCCAGCAGTTTATTAGGGTTTGAAGCTTTCTTT
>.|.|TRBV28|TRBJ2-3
CASSSAGGDTQYF
TGTGCCAGCAGTTCCGCAGGGGGGGATACGCAGTATTTT
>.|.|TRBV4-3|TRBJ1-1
CASSQVLGGPEAFF
TGCGCCAGCAGCCAAGTTCTGGGGGGGCCTGAAGCTTTCTTT
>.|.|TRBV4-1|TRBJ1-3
CASSQDQDSSGNTIYF
TGCGCCAGCAGCCAAGATCAAGATAGCTCTGGAAACACCATATATTTT
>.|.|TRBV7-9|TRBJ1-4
CASSSDPTTTNEKLFF
TGTGCCAGCAGCTCGGATCCAACCACAACTAATGAAAAACTGTTTTTT
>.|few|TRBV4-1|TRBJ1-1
CASSQENSALNTEAFF
TGCGCCAGCAGCCAAGAGAATTCGGCCCTGAACACTGAAGCTTTCTTT
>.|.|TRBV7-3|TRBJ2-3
CASSPESSRGTDTQYF
TGTGCCAGCAGTCCAGAGTCTTCCCGGGGTACAGATACGCAGTATTTT
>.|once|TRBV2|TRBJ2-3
CASRGVPGDTQYF
TGTGCCAGCAGAGGGGTCCCGGGAGATACGCAGTATTTT
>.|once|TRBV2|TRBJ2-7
CASSEPGRHYEQYF
TGTGCCAGCAGTGAGCCGGGACGGCACTACGAGCAGTACTTC
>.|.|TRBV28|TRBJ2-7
CASSPGTQYEQYF
TGTGCCAGCAGTCCCGGGACACAGTACGAGCAGTACTTC
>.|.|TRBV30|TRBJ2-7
CAWRVPGGIEQYF
TGTGCCTGGAGAGTCCCAGGGGGGATAGAGCAGTACTTC
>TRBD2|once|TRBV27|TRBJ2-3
CASSFLAGASDTQYF
TGTGCCAGCAGCTTTCTAGCGGGAGCGTCAGATACGCAGTATTTT
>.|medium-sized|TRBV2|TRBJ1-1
CASRGTSIEAFF
TGTGCCAGCAGAGGGACATCCATTGAAGCTTTCTTT
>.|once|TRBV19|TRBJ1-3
CASRTLQGSGNTIYF
TGTGCCAGTAGGACCCTACAGGGCTCTGGAAACACCATATATTTT
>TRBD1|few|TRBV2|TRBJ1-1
CASSEGGQDYTEAFF
TGTGCCAGCAGTGAAGGGGGACAGGACTACACTGAAGCTTTCTTT
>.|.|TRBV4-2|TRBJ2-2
CASSQGTLNTGELFF
TGTGCCAGCAGCCAAGGGACACTGAACACCGGGGAGCTGTTTTTT
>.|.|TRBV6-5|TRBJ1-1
CASSTGGSTEAFF
TGTGCCAGCAGTACGGGGGGGAGCACTGAAGCTTTCTTT
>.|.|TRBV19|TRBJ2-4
CASTPSPFSAKNIQYF
TGTGCCAGTACCCCGTCGCCGTTCTCAGCCAAAAACATTCAGTACTTC
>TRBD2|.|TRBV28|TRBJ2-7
CASVTSGSSYEQYF
TGTGCCAGCGTGACTAGCGGGTCCTCCTACGAGCAGTACTTC
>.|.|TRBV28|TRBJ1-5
CASSLTQGSNQPQHF
TGTGCCAGCAGTTTGACACAGGGCAGCAATCAGCCCCAGCATTTT
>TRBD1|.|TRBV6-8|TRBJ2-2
CASSRGQVPGELFF
TGTGCCAGCAGCCGCGGACAGGTCCCCGGGGAGCTGTTTTTT
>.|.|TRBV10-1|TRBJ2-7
CASSDFYEQYF
TGCGCCAGCAGTGATTTCTACGAGCAGTACTTC
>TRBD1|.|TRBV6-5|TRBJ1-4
CASSPSTGVEEKLFF
TGTGCCAGCAGTCCCTCTACAGGGGTTGAAGAAAAACTGTTTTTT
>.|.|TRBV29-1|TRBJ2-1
CSVEDQEYEQFF
TGCAGCGTTGAAGATCAAGAGTATGAGCAGTTCTTC
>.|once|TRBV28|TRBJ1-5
CASSLGVYSNQPQHF
TGTGCCAGCAGTTTAGGCGTCTATAGCAATCAGCCCCAGCATTTT
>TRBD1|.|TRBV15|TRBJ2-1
CATSSMEVGGMDEQFF
TGTGCCACCAGCAGTATGGAGGTAGGGGGCATGGATGAGCAGTTCTTC
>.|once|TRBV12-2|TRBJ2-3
CASRSRLGDRAFTDTQYF
TGTGCAAGTCGCTCACGTCTGGGGGACAGGGCTTTCACAGATACGCAGTATTTT
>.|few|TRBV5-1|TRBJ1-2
CASSFRGPSGYTF
TGCGCCAGCAGCTTTCGGGGGCCTAGTGGCTACACCTTC
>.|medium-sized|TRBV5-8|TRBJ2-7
CASSWLASTYEQYF
TGTGCCAGCAGCTGGCTAGCGTCTACCTACGAGCAGTACTTC